The next 29 T cell receptor beta chains were all read from a single sample in a study of blood T cell repertoires in COVID-19. The assay was immunoSEQ multiplex PCR, and TCRdb's table has in-frame clones only and misses some. Seen here are about 210,000 clones, under 90% observed once, and the top ten hold roughly 2.5%. Material for sequencing was peripheral blood. These TCRs come from a middle-aged woman with active or convalescent COVID-19.

The V gene is TRBV12-5, the J gene TRBJ2-7; weak D call: TRBD1 (6 bases). The length of the CDR3 is 14 residues. Trimming removed 4 bases from V and 4 bases from J, with 14 bases in between. Per the germline V gene, CDR1 is LGHNT and CDR2 is FRNRAP. CDR3 in amino acids: CASGSGRGKYEQYF. The CDR3 DNA sequence: TGTGCTAGTGGTTCTGGCAGGGGAAAATACGAGCAGTACTTC.

This chain links TRBV6-4 with TRBJ2-1, with 7 positions matching TRBD2. This CDR3 is 17 amino acids long. Germline assignment: CDR1 MRHNA and CDR2 SNTAGT. V was clipped by 0 bases and J by 8 bases; unmatched bases: 13. The CDR3 DNA is TGTGCCAGCAGTGACTCAGTAGGACTAGGGGTTTCGGATGAGCAGTTCTTC. This translates into CASSDSVGLGVSDEQFF.

V usage is TRBV28 and J usage is TRBJ2-7; weak D call: TRBD2 (5 bases). The CDR3 is made up of 16 amino acids. Trimming removed 6 bases at V and 3 bases at J, with 21 bases between. Germline V gene sequence: CDR1 MDHEN, CDR2 SYDVKM. CDR3 amino acids: CASRSDGDDRGYEQYF. DNA of the CDR3: TGTGCCAGCAGGTCGGACGGGGATGATCGCGGCTACGAGCAGTACTTC.

This chain joins TRBV10-3 and TRBJ2-5, with D maybe TRBD1 (6 bases). CDR1 is ENHRY and CDR2 is SYGVKD in the germline V gene. CDR3 length: 14 amino acids. V shed 4 bases and J shed 0 bases, with 9 bases lying between them. CDR3 protein: CAISGRQDQETQYF. CDR3 DNA: TGTGCCATCAGTGGTAGACAGGACCAAGAGACCCAGTACTTC.

The rearrangement links TRBV9 to TRBJ2-3; 8 positions match TRBD1. This CDR3 region has 16 residues. V dropped 2 bases and J dropped 2; count of bases not matched to a gene: 7. The germline V gene has CDR1 SGDLS and CDR2 YYNGEE. The CDR3 DNA follows: TGTGCCAGCAGCGTTTCCCGGGACAGGCTCACAGATACGCAGTATTTT. This codes for CASSVSRDRLTDTQYF.

The chain has TRBV7-9 and TRBJ1-2; D is ambiguous. V dropped 2 bases and J dropped 6 bases, with 10 bases sitting between them. This CDR3 is built from 13 residues. Germline V gene lookup returns CDR1 SEHNR and CDR2 FQNEAQ (reference sequence). The CDR3 is CASSLREENGYTF. CDR3 in DNA: TGTGCCAGCAGCTTAAGGGAGGAGAATGGCTACACCTTC.

The chain joins TRBV24-1 to TRBJ2-2, with D possibly matching TRBD2 (6 bases). The CDR3 totals 16 residues. Trimming removed 7 bases at V and 1 base at J, with 15 bases between. Germline V gene data show CDR1 as KGHDR and CDR2 as SFDVKD. The CDR3: CATSPHMRGNTGELFF. DNA of the CDR3: TGTGCCACCAGCCCACATATGCGGGGGAACACCGGGGAGCTGTTTTTT.

This clone showed up just once. The V call is TRBV7-9, the J call TRBJ2-4, with no clear D. Per the germline V gene, CDR1 is SEHNR and CDR2 is FQNEAQ (reference sequence). Trimming left V 5 bases short and J 0 bases short, with 11 bases between. The CDR3 runs 15 residues. CDR3 in DNA: TGTGCCAGCAGCCCCTTTTCACAAGCCAAAAACATTCAGTACTTC. This gives the protein CASSPFSQAKNIQYF. The full variable domain, rest sourced from reference TRBV7-9 and TRBJ2-4, is DTGVSQNPRHKITKRGQNVTFRCDPISEHNRLYWYRQTLGQGPEFLTYFQNEAQLEKSRLLSDRFSAERPKGSFSTLEIQRTEQGDSAMYLCASSPFSQAKNIQYFGAGTRLSVL.

The V gene is TRBV30, the J gene TRBJ1-2; TRBD1 matches at 10 bases. The V segment lost 1 base and the J segment 6 bases; nucleotides outside the gene matches: 2. CDR1 is GTSNPN, CDR2 SVGIG, per germline (reference sequence). This CDR3 is 13 amino acids long. Here the CDR3 DNA reads TGTGCCTGGAGTGAAGGGACAGGGGATGGCTACACCTTC. Translation: CAWSEGTGDGYTF.

The chain uses TRBV21-1 and TRBJ1-1. TRBV21-1 is a pseudogene locus. This CDR3 is 14 amino acids long. CDR3 amino acids: CASSKGSGNTEAFF. CDR3 nucleotide sequence: TGTGCCAGCAGCAAAGGATCGGGGAACACTGAAGCTTTCTTT.

The gene calls are TRBV29-1 and TRBJ1-2; 7 bases line up with TRBD1. Germline CDR1 is SQVTM and CDR2 is ANQGSEA. CDR3 length equals 14 residues. The trim removed 7 bases at V and 4 bases at J, leaving 12 bases unmatched. CDR3 nucleotides: TGCAGCGCCGGAGACAGGGATCCCCGCTATGGCTACACCTTC. It codes for CSAGDRDPRYGYTF.

This chain links TRBV9 with TRBJ2-2; D may be TRBD2 (6 bases). CDR1 is SGDLS and CDR2 is YYNGEE in the germline V gene. This CDR3 region has 16 residues. V lost 0 bases and J lost 0, with 9 bases in between. CDR3 DNA sequence: TGTGCCAGCAGCGTAGCGTGGGGGGCGAACACCGGGGAGCTGTTTTTT. Amino acid sequence: CASSVAWGANTGELFF.

This clone was counted only a few times. The CDR3 DNA follows: TGTGCCAGCAGCTTAGGGGGACAGGGGTTGGGCTACACCTTC. Protein: CASSLGGQGLGYTF. The chain employs TRBV7-2 and TRBJ1-2; 10 nucleotides align to TRBD1. This CDR3 region has 14 residues. The germline CDR1 and CDR2 sequences are SGHTA and FQGNSA. V was clipped by 1 base and J by 8 bases; unmatched bases: 4.

V is TRBV7-2 and J is TRBJ2-5; 14 bases fit TRBD2. The trim removed 6 bases at V and 0 bases at J, leaving 6 bases unmatched. The CDR3 extends over 17 amino acids. CDR1 and CDR2 (germline): SGHTA, FQGNSA. CDR3 sequence (DNA): TGTGCCAGCAGACCGGGACTAGCGGGGGCATACCAAGAGACCCAGTACTTC. This gives the protein CASRPGLAGAYQETQYF.

The genes are TRBV24-1 and TRBJ2-7, with TRBD2 as a possible D gene (5 bases). The CDR3 is 12 amino acids. Trimming removed 3 bases from V and 4 bases from J, with 6 bases in between. Germline assignment: CDR1 KGHDR and CDR2 SFDVKD. The CDR3 region has the DNA TGTGCCACCAGTGATCAGCGGTACGAGCAGTACTTC. It codes for CATSDQRYEQYF.

This chain's CDR3 is CASSRQGAEKLFF. CDR3 coding DNA: TGTGCCAGCAGCCGACAGGGGGCTGAAAAACTGTTTTTT. The rearrangement uses TRBV5-5 and TRBJ1-4; 10 nucleotides align to TRBD1. Losses at the gene ends were 4 bases for V and 7 bases for J; bases not matched to a gene: 1. Germline V gene lookup returns CDR1 SGHKS and CDR2 YYEKEE (reference sequence). The CDR3 sequence is 13 residues long.

This clone was seen a few times. This chain joins TRBV4-2 and TRBJ2-7; D gene ambiguous. The germline V gene encodes CDR1 LGHNA and CDR2 YNFKEQ. The V gene lost 0 bases and the J gene lost 0 bases, with 9 bases spanning the gap. This CDR3 contains 15 residues. The CDR3 loop is CASSQDTLSSYEQYF. DNA for the CDR3: TGTGCCAGCAGCCAAGACACCTTGAGCTCCTACGAGCAGTACTTC.

The rearrangement links TRBV5-5 to TRBJ2-1; a weak D match, TRBD2 (5 bases). The germline CDR1 and CDR2 sequences are SGHKS and YYEKEE (reference sequence). V was clipped by 4 bases and J by 8 bases, with 16 bases between them. The length of the CDR3 is 14 residues. CDR3 nucleotides: TGTGCCAGCAGCCTAGAAGTAGGGCGGGATGAGCAGTTCTTC. It codes for CASSLEVGRDEQFF.

This rearrangement joins TRBV19 to TRBJ2-1; perhaps TRBD1 as D (6 bases). CDR3 length: 12 residues. The V and J ends lost 5 bases and 7 bases respectively, with 9 bases between them. From germline, CDR1 is LNHDA and CDR2 SQIVND (reference sequence). The CDR3 DNA is TGTGCCAGTAGTCTGGGGGCTAATGAGCAGTTCTTC. Translated: CASSLGANEQFF.

This clone was seen only a few times. The rearrangement uses TRBV7-2 and TRBJ1-2; TRBD1 aligns across 11 bases. With V trimmed by 6 bases and J by 4 bases, 4 bases remained unmatched. The germline V gene has CDR1 SGHTA and CDR2 FQGNSA. The CDR3 is 14 residues long. Here the CDR3 reads CASRGTGGTYGYTF. The CDR3 nucleotides are TGTGCCAGCAGAGGGACAGGGGGTACCTATGGCTACACCTTC.

The chain employs TRBV18 and TRBJ1-1; TRBD1 matches 9 bases. Germline V gene sequence: CDR1 KGHSH, CDR2 LQKENI. Trimming removed 1 base from V and 5 bases from J; junction bases left unmatched: 11. The CDR3 consists of 17 residues. The CDR3 protein is CASSPRYLQGAGTEAFF. The CDR3 coding sequence is TGTGCCAGCTCACCACGTTATTTACAGGGGGCCGGGACTGAAGCTTTCTTT.

This chain links TRBV6-5 with TRBJ1-1; D is ambiguous. Germline CDR1 MNHEY, CDR2 SVGAGI. This CDR3 is built from 14 residues. Trimming took 4 bases from V and 0 from J, leaving 9 bases between them. The CDR3, as DNA: TGTGCCAGCAGTTCCCTTACACTGAACACTGAAGCTTTCTTT. The encoded protein is CASSSLTLNTEAFF.

The V and J genes are TRBV18 and TRBJ2-7; maybe TRBD1 (6 bases). Germline CDR1 KGHSH, CDR2 LQKENI. The V end lost 4 bases, the J end lost 1 base, and 17 bases lay between the germline ends. The CDR3 extends over 16 amino acids. CDR3 protein: CASSLAARTASYEQYF. The DNA for the CDR3 is TGTGCCAGCTCACTAGCAGCGCGGACAGCTTCCTACGAGCAGTACTTC.

CDR3 coding DNA: TGTGCCAGCAGTGAGGAACAGGGGGCTAATGAAAAACTGTTTTTT. Its protein is CASSEEQGANEKLFF. The V gene is TRBV25-1, the J gene TRBJ1-4; TRBD1 agrees at 8 bases. Trimming at V came to 3 bases and at J to 3 bases, leaving 3 bases not matched to a gene. CDR3 size: 15 residues. CDR1 and CDR2 (germline): MGHDK, SYGVNS.

V gene TRBV12-5 combines with J gene TRBJ1-5; 7 bases agree with TRBD1. CDR1 and CDR2 (germline): LGHNT, FRNRAP. CDR3 length equals 17 residues. The J segment lost 5 bases and the V segment lost 0 bases, leaving 10 bases of the junction unmatched. The CDR3 is CASGLVRGTEVYQPQHF. In DNA, the CDR3 is TGTGCTAGTGGTTTGGTACGGGGGACAGAAGTCTATCAGCCCCAGCATTTT.

The chain has TRBV2 and TRBJ1-6; tentative D call: TRBD1 (6 bases). Trimming left V 6 bases short and J 0 bases short, with 12 bases between. This CDR3 region has 16 residues. Germline loops: CDR1 SNHLY, CDR2 FYNNEI. The CDR3 spells CASSQGRSSYNSPLHF. In nucleotides, the CDR3 is TGTGCCAGCAGCCAGGGGAGAAGCTCCTATAATTCACCCCTCCACTTT.

The chain has TRBV10-3 and TRBJ2-1, with 9 bases that match TRBD2. The CDR3 is 15 residues long. J gave up 5 bases and V 6 bases, and 8 bases lay outside the gene matches. Germline CDR1 and CDR2: ENHRY and SYGVKD. The CDR3 sequence is CAISRLAGIDNEQFF. The CDR3 DNA is TGTGCCATCAGCAGGCTAGCGGGGATCGACAATGAGCAGTTCTTC.

The chain links TRBV11-3 to TRBJ1-2; TRBD1 matches at 7 bases. Unmatched junction bases numbered 7, after V lost 5 bases and J lost 4 bases. CDR1 is SGHNT and CDR2 is YENEEA in the germline V gene. The CDR3 length is 14 residues. The CDR3 sequence: CASSPGQVSYGYTF. Written as DNA, the CDR3 is TGTGCCAGCAGCCCCGGACAGGTATCCTATGGCTACACCTTC.

The chain combines TRBV5-1 with TRBJ1-1; 12 bases match TRBD1. Per germline, CDR1 SGHRS and CDR2 YFSETQ. The J segment lost 2 bases and the V segment lost 4 bases, leaving 3 bases of the junction unmatched. The CDR3 runs to 15 residues. CDR3 DNA: TGCGCCAGCAGCCGGGGACAGGGGGCCAACACTGAAGCTTTCTTT. It yields the protein CASSRGQGANTEAFF. Full variable domain (rest looked up from reference TRBV5-1 and TRBJ1-1): KAGVTQTPRYLIKTRGQQVTLSCSPISGHRSVSWYQQTPGQGLQFLFEYFSETQRNKGNFPGRFSGRQFSNSRSEMNVSTLELGDSALYLCASSRGQGANTEAFFGQGTRLTVV.